The clone carrying this T cell receptor (beta chain) was picked up many times. In TCRdb, the 5' RACE reads were re-called with MiXCR into one record per CDR3 protein. The sample holds 150,000 to 200,000 distinct CDR3 sequences, approximately 9.9% seen once. This entry comes from a study of CD8 T cells in ankylosing spondylitis. This CDR3 comprises 14 residues. The J segment lost 2 bases and the V segment lost 3 bases, leaving 1 base of the junction unmatched. Germline V gives CDR1 SGHTA, CDR2 FQGTGA. This TCR came from a female donor with ankylosing spondylitis or in good health (not recorded which). Sample: blood, either unsorted or a sorted T cell fraction (not recorded which). The genes are TRBV7-3 and TRBJ1-2, with TRBD1 matching over 9 bases. CDR3: CASSLGQGNYGYTF. CDR3 nucleotides: TGTGCCAGCAGCTTGGGACAGGGAAACTATGGCTACACCTTC.